This is a list of T cell receptor beta chains from one sample in a study of T cells in Graves' hyperthyroidism and ophthalmopathy. MiXCR was run by TCRdb on the multiplex PCR reads, yielding one entry per CDR3 protein. The sample comprises around 700,000 distinct CDR3 sequences, 35% of which are singletons, and roughly 31% rests with the top ten. The sample consisted of blood. Source of these receptors: a woman between 40 and 55 years old with Graves' hyperthyroidism. The CDR3 runs from the conserved cysteine through the conserved F or W. D genes are given only for firm matches. Expanded clones are given a class, and other clones once, few, many or no size at all.

>TRBJ1-2|-|-|TRBV6-5
CASSYQAVGDTF
TGTGCCAGCAGTTACCAGGCCGTCGGTGACACCTTC
>TRBJ2-6|-|many|TRBV7-3
CASSNRQPSGANVLTF
TGTGCCAGCAGCAACCGACAGCCCTCTGGGGCCAACGTCCTGACTTTC
>TRBJ2-7|TRBD2|-|TRBV2
CASRVRAGVSYEQYF
TGTGCCAGCAGGGTGCGTGCGGGAGTCTCCTACGAGCAGTACTTC
>TRBJ2-7|TRBD1|-|TRBV6-1
CASSLYGTGGNEQYF
TGTGCCAGCAGTCTTTACGGGACAGGGGGGAATGAGCAGTACTTC
>TRBJ1-2|-|-|TRBV7-2
CAWSVMGNGYTF
TGTGCCTGGAGTGTAATGGGAAATGGCTACACCTTC
>TRBJ1-4|-|-|TRBV7-9
CASRRQQGPSNEKLFF
TGTGCCAGCAGACGACAACAAGGGCCCTCTAATGAAAAACTGTTTTTT
>TRBJ1-5|-|-|TRBV7-3
CASSLTIRQPQHF
TGTGCCAGCAGCTTAACGATTCGTCAGCCCCAGCATTTT
>TRBJ2-7|TRBD2|many|TRBV12-3/TRBV12-4
CASSLAHTSGSYEQYF
TGTGCCAGCAGTTTAGCGCATACTAGCGGGAGCTACGAGCAGTACTTC
>TRBJ1-5|-|few|TRBV14
CASSWSRNQPQHF
TGTGCCAGCAGTTGGTCCCGCAATCAGCCCCAGCATTTT
>TRBJ2-7|-|-|TRBV20-1
CSASPRAGFSYEQYF
TGCAGTGCTAGCCCTCGGGCGGGGTTCTCCTACGAGCAGTACTTC
>TRBJ1-4|-|-|TRBV6-5
CASRNSLNEKLFF
TGTGCCAGCAGGAACAGTTTAAATGAAAAACTGTTTTTT
>TRBJ2-5|-|-|TRBV7-2
CASSLALGTQHF
TGTGCCAGCAGCTTAGCTCTGGGGACCCAGCACTTC
>TRBJ2-7|TRBD2|few|TRBV6-5
CASKNLAAPNYEQYF
TGTGCCAGCAAGAATCTAGCGGCCCCTAACTACGAGCAGTACTTC
>TRBJ2-7|TRBD1|many|TRBV10-3
CAIGTAYEQYF
TGTGCCATCGGGACAGCCTACGAGCAGTACTTC